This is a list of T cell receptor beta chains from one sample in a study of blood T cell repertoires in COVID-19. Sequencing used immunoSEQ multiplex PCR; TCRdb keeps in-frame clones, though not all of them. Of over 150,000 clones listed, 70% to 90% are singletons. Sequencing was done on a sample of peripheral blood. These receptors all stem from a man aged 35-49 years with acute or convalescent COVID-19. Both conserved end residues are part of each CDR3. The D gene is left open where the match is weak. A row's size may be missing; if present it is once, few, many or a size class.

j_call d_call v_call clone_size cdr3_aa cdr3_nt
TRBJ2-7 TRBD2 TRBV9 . CASSAGGGRYEQYF TGTGCCAGCAGCGCCGGGGGGGGCCGGTACGAGCAGTACTTC
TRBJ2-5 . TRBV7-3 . CASSLTQGGWETQYF TGTGCCAGCAGCTTAACGCAGGGGGGTTGGGAGACCCAGTACTTC
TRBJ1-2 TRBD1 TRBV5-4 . CASSLADRWGYTF TGTGCCAGCAGCTTGGCGGACAGGTGGGGCTACACCTTC
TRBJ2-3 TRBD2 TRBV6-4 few CASSDSNSGVDTQYF TGTGCCAGCAGTGACTCGAACAGCGGGGTTGATACGCAGTATTTT
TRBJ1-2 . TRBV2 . CASAAPGDYGYTF TGTGCCAGCGCGGCCCCCGGTGACTATGGCTACACCTTC
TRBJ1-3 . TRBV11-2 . CASSLDPTAGNTIYF TGTGCCAGCAGCTTAGACCCGACAGCTGGAAACACCATATATTTT
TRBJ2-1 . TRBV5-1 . CASSSGLALYNEQFF TGCGCCAGCAGCTCTGGCCTCGCCCTCTACAATGAGCAGTTCTTC
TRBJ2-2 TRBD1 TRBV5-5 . CASLGTDRLETGELFF TGTGCCAGCCTCGGGACAGACCGTCTGGAGACCGGGGAGCTGTTTTTT
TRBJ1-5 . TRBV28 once CASRAGDGNNQPQHF TGTGCCAGCAGGGCCGGAGACGGAAACAATCAGCCCCAGCATTTT
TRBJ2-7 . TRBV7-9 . CASSLDGNYEQYF TGTGCCAGCAGCTTAGACGGGAACTACGAGCAGTACTTC
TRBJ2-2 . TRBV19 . CASSDPSGVGELFF TGTGCCAGTTCTGACCCCTCTGGAGTCGGGGAGCTGTTTTTT
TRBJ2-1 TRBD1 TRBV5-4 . CASSPTTGGVREQFF TGTGCCAGCAGCCCAACGACAGGGGGGGTAAGAGAGCAGTTCTTC
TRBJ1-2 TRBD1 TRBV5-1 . CASSLTWTGVEGGYTF TGCGCCAGCAGCTTGACGTGGACAGGGGTAGAAGGGGGCTACACCTTC
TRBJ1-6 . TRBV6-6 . CASAAPGYNSPLHF TGTGCCAGCGCCGCACCAGGGTATAATTCACCCCTCCACTTT
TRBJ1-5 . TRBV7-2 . CASSTQRGGARPQHF TGTGCCAGCAGCACCCAACGGGGGGGCGCGAGGCCCCAGCATTTT
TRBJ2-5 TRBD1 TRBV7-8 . CASSLEDRAWGTQYF TGTGCCAGCAGCTTAGAAGACAGGGCCTGGGGGACCCAGTACTTC
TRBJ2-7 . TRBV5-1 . CASSPGGSYEQYF TGCGCCAGCAGCCCAGGAGGCTCCTACGAGCAGTACTTC
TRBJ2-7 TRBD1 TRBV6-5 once CASSPGTGIYEQYF TGTGCCAGCAGTCCCGGGACAGGGATCTACGAGCAGTACTTC
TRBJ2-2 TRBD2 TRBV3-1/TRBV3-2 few CASSGTSGELFF TGTGCCAGCAGCGGGACTAGCGGGGAGCTGTTTTTT
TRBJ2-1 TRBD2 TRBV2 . CASTRSGGSYNEQFF TGTGCCAGCACCCGTAGCGGGGGCTCCTACAATGAGCAGTTCTTC
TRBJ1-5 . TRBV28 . CASNQRQLVQPQHF TGTGCCAGCAATCAAAGACAGCTCGTTCAGCCCCAGCATTTT
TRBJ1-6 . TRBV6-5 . CASNRAFYNSPLHF TGTGCCAGCAACAGGGCGTTCTATAATTCACCCCTCCACTTT
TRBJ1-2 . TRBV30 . CAWRVTEGRGYTF TGTGCCTGGAGAGTCACGGAGGGACGCGGCTACACCTTC
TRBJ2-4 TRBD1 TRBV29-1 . CSVARQGVNIQYF TGCAGCGTTGCACGGCAGGGGGTGAACATTCAGTACTTC
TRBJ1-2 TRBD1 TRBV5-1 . CASSPGTVANYGYTF TGCGCCAGCAGCCCCGGGACAGTTGCTAACTATGGCTACACCTTC
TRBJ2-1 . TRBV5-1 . CASSFSRYNEQFF TGCGCCAGCAGCTTCTCCAGATACAATGAGCAGTTCTTC
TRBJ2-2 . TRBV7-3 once CASSLNGPGTGELFF TGTGCCAGCAGCTTAAATGGCCCGGGCACCGGGGAGCTGTTTTTT